This T cell receptor beta chain was found in a study of cytomegalovirus exposure and HLA in healthy donors. Notes on the study in general: For most TCR beta V segments, an earlier analysis put the productive rate at about 90% or about 30% of the time. After further analysis at a later stage, roughly 15,000 TCR beta sequences were associated with HLA alleles at 0.05 false discovery rate.

In the PCR, 60 Vbeta and 13 Jbeta primers were used. Sequencing was performed with immunoSEQ multiplex PCR; in TCRdb, only in-frame clones are kept and a portion is missing. The data show 170,000 or so clones, with 80% seen just once and 0.6% to 0.7% held by the top ten. A few counts support this clone. What it binds is not known. Per germline, CDR1 ENHRY and CDR2 SYGVKD. V lost 2 bases to trimming and J lost 4 bases, with 7 bases between them. The CDR3 is 13 amino acids. Sequencing input: PBMCs. This TCR derives from a boy under 18 in good health and CMV-seronegative. The gene calls are TRBV10-3 and TRBJ2-3, with D unclear. CDR3 DNA sequence: TGTGCCATCAGTGAGCCGGCGGCAGATACGCAGTATTTT. This sequence encodes CAISEPAADTQYF.